This T cell receptor beta chain was documented in a study of cytomegalovirus exposure and HLA in healthy donors. Study-level results: A later analysis by the authors found several of the most significant clusters apparently linked to common viral pathogens.

Amplification used 60 Vbeta primers and 13 Jbeta primers. Measured with immunoSEQ multiplex PCR; TCRdb has only the in-frame clones, and not every one. The sample lists about 160,000 clones, about four fifths seen once, with more than 8% in the top ten. In this sample, this clone turned up a few times. What it binds is unknown. Likely unrecorded immune exposures existed in these nominally healthy donors. The TCR sequence derives from a male donor in good health and CMV-seropositive. The material sequenced was PBMCs.

The CDR3: CSSQGPGAYGYTF. As DNA, the CDR3 is TGCAGCTCCCAAGGGCCAGGGGCTTATGGCTACACCTTC. The J gene is TRBJ1-2, the V gene TRBV29-1; a possible D gene is TRBD1 (6 bases). Germline assignment: CDR1 SQVTM and CDR2 ANQGSEA. V was clipped by 8 bases and J by 5 bases, with 18 bases between them. CDR3 size: 13 residues.